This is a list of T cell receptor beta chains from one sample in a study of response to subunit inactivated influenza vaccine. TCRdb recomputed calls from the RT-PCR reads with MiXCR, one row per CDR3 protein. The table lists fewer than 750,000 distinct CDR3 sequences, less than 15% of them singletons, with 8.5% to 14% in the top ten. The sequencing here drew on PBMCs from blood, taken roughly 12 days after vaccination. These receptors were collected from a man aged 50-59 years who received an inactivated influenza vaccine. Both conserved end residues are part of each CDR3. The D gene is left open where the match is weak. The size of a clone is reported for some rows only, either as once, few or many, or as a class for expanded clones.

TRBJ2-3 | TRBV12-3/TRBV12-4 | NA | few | CASSLSSGLGSTDTQYF | TGTGCCAGCAGTTTAAGCTCGGGACTGGGTAGCACAGATACGCAGTATTTT
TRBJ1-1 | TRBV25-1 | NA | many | CASSGGGNTEAFF | TGTGCCAGCAGTGGAGGGGGGAACACTGAAGCTTTCTTT
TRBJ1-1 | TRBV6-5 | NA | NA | CASSYTYLDTEAFF | TGTGCCAGCAGTTACACCTATCTGGACACTGAAGCTTTCTTT
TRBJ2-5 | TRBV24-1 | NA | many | CATSDSALWQETQYF | TGTGCCACCAGTGATTCGGCGTTATGGCAAGAGACCCAGTACTTC
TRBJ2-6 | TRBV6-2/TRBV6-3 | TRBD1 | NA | CASSYLLDRPYSGANVLTF | TGTGCCAGCAGTTATTTGTTGGACAGGCCTTACTCTGGGGCCAACGTCCTGACTTTC
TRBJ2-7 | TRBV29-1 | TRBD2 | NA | CSVGGTSRDEQYF | TGCAGCGTTGGGGGGACTAGCCGCGACGAGCAGTACTTC
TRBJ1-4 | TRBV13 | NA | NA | CASSLGFRSTARARGLEGGEKLFF | TGTGCCAGCAGCTTAGGCTTTCGTTCAACCGCCCGGGCCAGGGGCCTCGAAGGAGGAGAAAAACTGTTTTTT
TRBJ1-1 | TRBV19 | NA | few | CASSTWGNTEAFF | TGTGCCAGTAGTACGTGGGGGAACACTGAAGCTTTCTTT
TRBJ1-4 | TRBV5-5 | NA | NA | CASSLEALNGEKLFF | TGTGCCAGCAGCTTGGAGGCGTTAAACGGTGAAAAACTGTTTTTT
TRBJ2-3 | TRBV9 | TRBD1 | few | CASSVSGGSADTQYF | TGTGCCAGCAGCGTTTCAGGGGGCAGCGCAGATACGCAGTATTTT
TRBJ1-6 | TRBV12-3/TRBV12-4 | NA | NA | CASSFLDRPNSPLHF | TGTGCCAGCAGTTTCCTGGACAGACCCAATTCACCCCTCCACTTT
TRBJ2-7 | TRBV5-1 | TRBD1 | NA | CASSLHRDRDLYEQYF | TGCGCCAGCAGCTTACACCGGGACAGGGACCTCTACGAGCAGTACTTC
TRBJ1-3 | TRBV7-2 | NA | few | CASSLAVGSGNTIYF | TGTGCCAGCAGCTTAGCGGTGGGGTCTGGAAACACCATATATTTT
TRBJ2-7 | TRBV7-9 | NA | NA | CASSREGLAQNEQYF | TGTGCCAGCAGCCGTGAAGGACTGGCTCAAAACGAGCAGTACTTC
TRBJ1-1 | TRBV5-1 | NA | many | CASSLGGTQGTEAFF | TGCGCCAGCAGCTTGGGGGGGACACAAGGGACTGAAGCTTTCTTT